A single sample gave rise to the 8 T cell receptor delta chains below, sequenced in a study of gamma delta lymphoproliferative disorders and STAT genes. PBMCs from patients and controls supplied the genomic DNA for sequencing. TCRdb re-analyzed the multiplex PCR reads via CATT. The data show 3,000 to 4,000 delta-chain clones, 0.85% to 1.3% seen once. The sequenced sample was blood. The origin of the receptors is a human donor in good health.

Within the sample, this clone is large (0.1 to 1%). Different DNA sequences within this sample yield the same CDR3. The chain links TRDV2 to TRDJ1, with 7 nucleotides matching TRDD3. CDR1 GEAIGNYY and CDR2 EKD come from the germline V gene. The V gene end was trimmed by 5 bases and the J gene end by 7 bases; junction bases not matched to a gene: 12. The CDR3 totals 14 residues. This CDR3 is CACVKLGRGGKLIF. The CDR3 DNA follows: TGTGCCTGTGTTAAACTGGGGCGTGGGGGTAAACTCATCTTT.

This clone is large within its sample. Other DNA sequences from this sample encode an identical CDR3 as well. CDR3 nucleotides: TGTGCCTGTGACCCGCTACTGGGGGATACCACCGATAAACTCATCTTT. Translation gives CACDPLLGDTTDKLIF. The chain is built from TRDV2 and TRDJ1; 12 bases agree with TRDD3. From germline, CDR1 is GEAIGNYY and CDR2 EKD. The CDR3 consists of 16 residues. Trimming removed 3 bases from V and 1 base from J; junction bases left unmatched: 5.

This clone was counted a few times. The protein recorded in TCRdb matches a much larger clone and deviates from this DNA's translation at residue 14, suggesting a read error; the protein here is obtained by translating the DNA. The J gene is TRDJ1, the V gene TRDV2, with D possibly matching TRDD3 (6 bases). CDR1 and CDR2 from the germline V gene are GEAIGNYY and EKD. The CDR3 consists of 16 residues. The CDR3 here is CACDTVGGGLTDKPIF. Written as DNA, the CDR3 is TGTGCCTGTGACACCGTTGGTGGGGGCCTCACCGATAAACCCATCTTT.

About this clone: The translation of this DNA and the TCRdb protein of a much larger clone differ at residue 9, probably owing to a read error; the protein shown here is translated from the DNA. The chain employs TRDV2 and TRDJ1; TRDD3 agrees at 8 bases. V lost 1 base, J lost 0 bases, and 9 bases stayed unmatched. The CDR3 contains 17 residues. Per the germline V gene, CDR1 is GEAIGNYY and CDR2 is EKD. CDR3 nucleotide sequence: TGTGCCTGTGACACGCTGGGGGACCTCGCGTACACCGATAAACTCATCTTT. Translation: CACDTLGDLAYTDKLIF.

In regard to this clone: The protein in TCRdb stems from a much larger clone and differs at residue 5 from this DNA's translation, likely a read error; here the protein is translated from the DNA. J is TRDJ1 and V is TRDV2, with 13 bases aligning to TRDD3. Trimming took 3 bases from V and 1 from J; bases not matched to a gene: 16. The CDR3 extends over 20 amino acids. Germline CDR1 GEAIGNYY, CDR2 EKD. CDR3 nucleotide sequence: TGTGCCTGTGACTCCGTCGCCGACTGGGGGATACGCGGGGTCACCGATAAACTCATCTTT. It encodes CACDSVADWGIRGVTDKLIF.

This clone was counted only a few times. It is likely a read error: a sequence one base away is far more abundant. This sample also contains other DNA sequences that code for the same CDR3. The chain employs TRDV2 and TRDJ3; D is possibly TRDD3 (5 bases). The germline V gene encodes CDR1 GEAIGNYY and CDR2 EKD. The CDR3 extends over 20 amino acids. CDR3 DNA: TGTGCCTGTGACCGGATAGCCGGGGGTACTAGCTCCTGGGACACTCGACAGATGTTTTTC. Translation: CACDRIAGGTSSWDTRQMFF.

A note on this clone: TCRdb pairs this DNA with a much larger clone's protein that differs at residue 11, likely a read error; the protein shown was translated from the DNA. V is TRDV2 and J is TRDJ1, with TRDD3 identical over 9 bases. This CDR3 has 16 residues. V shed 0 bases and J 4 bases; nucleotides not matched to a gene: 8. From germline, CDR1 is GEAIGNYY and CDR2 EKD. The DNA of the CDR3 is TGTGCCTGTGACACCGTGGGGGGGATACACTGCGATAAACTCATCTTT. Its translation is CACDTVGGIHCDKLIF.

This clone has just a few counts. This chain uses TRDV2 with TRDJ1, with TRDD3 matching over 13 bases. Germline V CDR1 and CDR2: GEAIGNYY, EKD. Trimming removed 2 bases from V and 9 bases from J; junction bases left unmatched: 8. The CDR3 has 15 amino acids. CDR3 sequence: CACDRLGDTPGELIF. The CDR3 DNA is TGTGCCTGTGACAGACTGGGGGATACGCCAGGGGAACTCATCTTT.